This is a list of T cell receptor beta chains from one sample in a study of cytomegalovirus exposure and HLA in healthy donors. The table came from immunoSEQ multiplex PCR; TCRdb's copy has only in-frame clones and leaves some out. Among some 170,000 clones listed, 80% were seen once. Sequencing was carried out using PBMCs. The receptor set was obtained from a man in his late teens or twenties in good health and CMV-seropositive. The CDR3 runs from the conserved cysteine through the conserved F or W. A D gene is named only where the DNA matches it firmly. Only some rows state a clone size, as once, few, many or a class for expanded clones.

D: TRBD1
J: TRBJ2-7
V: TRBV7-9
size: -
CDR3: CASSPERGPVSEQYF
DNA: TGTGCCAGCAGCCCGGAGAGGGGGCCGGTAAGCGAGCAGTACTTC

D: -
J: TRBJ2-2
V: TRBV7-2
size: -
CDR3: CASSKERGGLTGELFF
DNA: TGTGCCAGCAGCAAAGAGAGGGGGGGCCTAACCGGGGAGCTGTTTTTT

D: TRBD1
J: TRBJ1-4
V: TRBV7-6
size: -
CDR3: CASSHDRGGDEKLFF
DNA: TGTGCCAGCAGCCACGACAGGGGCGGCGATGAAAAACTGTTTTTT

D: -
J: TRBJ2-6
V: TRBV5-1
size: once
CDR3: CASSLGHEGTGANVLTF
DNA: TGCGCCAGCAGCTTAGGGCATGAGGGCACAGGGGCCAACGTCCTGACTTTC

D: -
J: TRBJ1-5
V: TRBV4-2
size: -
CDR3: CASSQGQNSNQPQHF
DNA: TGTGCCAGCAGCCAAGGACAGAATAGCAATCAGCCCCAGCATTTT

D: -
J: TRBJ2-7
V: TRBV7-9
size: -
CDR3: CASSLGDGSYEQYF
DNA: TGTGCCAGCAGCTTAGGGGACGGGAGCTACGAGCAGTACTTC

D: TRBD2
J: TRBJ2-4
V: TRBV19
size: -
CDR3: CASSSLAAKNSQYF
DNA: TGTGCCAGTAGTTCACTAGCGGCCAAAAACAGTCAGTACTTC

D: -
J: TRBJ2-1
V: TRBV19
size: -
CDR3: CASSISSSYNEQFF
DNA: TGTGCCAGTAGTATTAGTAGCTCCTACAATGAGCAGTTCTTC

D: -
J: TRBJ2-7
V: TRBV10-3
size: -
CDR3: CAISGPGQHSYEQYF
DNA: TGTGCCATCAGTGGTCCCGGACAACACTCCTACGAGCAGTACTTC

D: -
J: TRBJ2-3
V: TRBV7-9
size: -
CDR3: CSSTLWYF
DNA: TGTTCCAGCACCCTATGGTATTTT

D: TRBD2
J: TRBJ2-5
V: TRBV6-1
size: once
CDR3: CASSGTSGTLLETQYF
DNA: TGTGCCAGCAGTGGGACTAGCGGGACCCTTTTGGAGACCCAGTACTTC

D: TRBD1
J: TRBJ1-1
V: TRBV11-3
size: -
CDR3: CASSSDRGQEAFF
DNA: TGTGCCAGCAGCTCTGACAGGGGACAAGAAGCTTTCTTT

D: -
J: TRBJ1-2
V: TRBV27
size: -
CDR3: CASSLSPGYGYTF
DNA: TGTGCCAGCAGTTTATCGCCAGGGTATGGCTACACCTTC

D: -
J: TRBJ1-1
V: TRBV5-1
size: -
CDR3: CASSDTANTEAFF
DNA: TGCGCCAGCAGCGACACGGCGAACACTGAAGCTTTCTTT

D: -
J: TRBJ1-5
V: TRBV2
size: -
CDR3: CASSDSHSNQPQHF
DNA: TGTGCCAGCAGTGACAGTCATAGCAATCAGCCCCAGCATTTT

D: -
J: TRBJ2-7
V: TRBV6-6
size: -
CDR3: CASSSPVVDEQYF
DNA: TGTGCCAGCAGTTCGCCCGTTGTAGACGAGCAGTACTTC

D: -
J: TRBJ1-1
V: TRBV18
size: -
CDR3: CASSSTLNTEAFF
DNA: TGTGCCAGCTCATCCACTCTGAACACTGAAGCTTTCTTT

D: -
J: TRBJ2-1
V: TRBV6-1
size: -
CDR3: CASSEGRAVNEQFF
DNA: TGTGCCAGCAGTGAAGGGCGGGCGGTCAATGAGCAGTTCTTC